The clone carrying this T cell receptor (beta chain) was recorded once. Per the study methods: Scientists estimated how many nucleated cells there were by amplifying reference gene primers. Generated by immunoSEQ multiplex PCR, the TCRdb table keeps only in-frame clones and is missing some. That table gives V, J and clone size, and the DNA gave D and trimming. The top ten hold approximately 4.3% of the sample, which has fewer than 90,000 clones, more than 90% seen once. V dropped 2 bases and J dropped 1 base, with 9 bases sitting between them. CDR3 length equals 14 residues. Germline assignment: CDR1 SGHRS and CDR2 YFSETQ. The data belong to a study of blood T cell repertoires in COVID-19. Study context: Samples of COVID-19 (acute and convalescent) were obtained from the United States, Italy and Spain.

This clonotype was sampled from a human donor with active COVID-19. The donor label of this sample is uncertain. V usage is TRBV5-1 and J usage is TRBJ2-5; D is uncertain. Sample: peripheral blood. In DNA form, the CDR3 reads TGCGCCAGCAGCTTCAGGCAACTCCAAGAGACCCAGTACTTC. Translating gives CASSFRQLQETQYF.